The 17 T cell receptor beta chains presented below share a single source sample, sequenced in a study of CDR3 diversity in severe acne (dated by TCRdb to between 2018 and 2021). Library creation used PCR. Instrument used: Illumina HiSeq 2000. TCRdb trimmed public reads at Q25 via fastp, called clones via MiXCR and kept in-frame beta chains. Identical CDR3 protein sequences are pooled into one entry, listed with their most common genes and DNA. The sample yields approximately 80,000 distinct CDR3 sequences; over 40% were counted once. The ten largest clones represent 13% to 15% of the sample. The sequencing sample was made of blood. The receptors were gathered from a male donor in good health, without acne.

The V and J genes are TRBV20-1 and TRBJ1-1; 7 nucleotides line up with TRBD1. The junction had 8 bases not matched to a gene; V was cut back by 2 bases and J by 11 bases. The germline CDR1 and CDR2 sequences are DFQATT and SNEGSKA (reference sequence). CDR3 size: 12 residues. DNA for the CDR3: TGCAGTGCTAGAAGAACAGGGGTGAAGGCTTTCTTT. Protein sequence: CSARRTGVKAFF.

The chain couples TRBV25-1 to TRBJ1-2; perhaps TRBD1 as D (6 bases). Germline V lookup: CDR1 MGHDK, CDR2 SYGVNS. CDR3 size: 14 residues. Trimming removed 5 bases from V and 7 bases from J, with 17 bases in between. CDR3 protein: CASSNPGAGGGYTF. In nucleotides, the CDR3 is TGTGCCAGCAGTAACCCAGGGGCCGGCGGTGGCTACACCTTC.

This clonotype was detected only a few times. The chain couples TRBV19 to TRBJ2-7; D not certain. The DNA end favors TRBJ2-4, so the J call may be wrong. The CDR3 length is 14 residues. CDR1 and CDR2 from the germline V gene are LNHDA and SQIVND (reference sequence). The CDR3 spells CASSIGDLPDIQYF. CDR3 sequence (DNA): TGTGCCAGTAGTATAGGCGACCTCCCGGACATTCAGTACTTC.

This clonotype was counted a few times. The rearrangement links TRBV11-2 to TRBJ1-1, with 8 bases matching TRBD1. The CDR3 totals 13 residues. J gave up 3 bases and V 6 bases, and 3 bases lay outside the gene matches. In germline, CDR1 is SGHAT, CDR2 FQNNGV. The CDR3 here is CASRSQGDTEAFF. The CDR3 DNA follows: TGTGCCAGCAGATCACAGGGGGACACTGAAGCTTTCTTT.

This clonotype was recorded many times. Here the CDR3 DNA reads TGTGCCAGCTCACCAGGGACAGGGGGTGTGGGCAATCAGCCCCAGCATTTT. Its translation is CASSPGTGGVGNQPQHF. The rearrangement uses TRBV18 and TRBJ1-5; 11 nucleotides line up with TRBD1. CDR1 is KGHSH and CDR2 is LQKENI in the germline V gene. The CDR3 contains 17 residues. Trimming cost V 2 bases and J 2 bases; bases outside gene matches: 5. Supplemented by reference TRBV18 and TRBJ1-5, the full variable domain reads NAGVMQNPRHLVRRRGQEARLRCSPMKGHSHVYWYRQLPEEGLKFMVYLQKENIIDESGMPKERFSAEFPKEGPSILRIQQVVRGDSAAYFCASSPGTGGVGNQPQHFGDGTRLSIL.

This clonotype was detected a few times. This chain uses TRBV24-1 with TRBJ1-1; 7 positions agree with TRBD1. Germline V CDR1 and CDR2: KGHDR, SFDVKD. Trimming cost V 7 bases and J 1 base; bases outside gene matches: 5. The CDR3 has 14 amino acids. The CDR3 region is CATSTGAPNTEAFF. The CDR3 DNA is TGTGCCACCAGCACAGGGGCTCCGAACACTGAAGCTTTCTTT.

This chain joins TRBV25-1 and TRBJ1-5, with TRBD1 as a possible D gene (6 bases). The V end lost 3 bases, the J end lost 6 bases, and 12 bases lay between the germline ends. This CDR3 is 14 amino acids long. Germline assignment: CDR1 MGHDK and CDR2 SYGVNS. CDR3 bases: TGTGCCAGCAGTGAGGCAGGGGTGGGTCAGCCCCAGCATTTT. It yields the protein CASSEAGVGQPQHF.

This clonotype was detected a few times. The chain employs TRBV2 and TRBJ2-7, with TRBD2 as a possible D gene (6 bases). The V and J ends lost 10 bases and 4 bases respectively, with 11 bases between them. Germline assignment: CDR1 SNHLY and CDR2 FYNNEI. The CDR3 has 11 amino acids. CDR3 nucleotide sequence: TGTGCCACCCAGGAGGGGTACGAGCAGTACTTC. It specifies CATQEGYEQYF.

In the case of this clonotype: A junction end diverges from the germline sequence, so it may reflect a read error. The chain employs TRBV11-2 and TRBJ2-7; D is possibly TRBD2 (6 bases). This CDR3 region has 14 residues. Germline-derived CDR1 and CDR2 are SGHAT and FQNNGV. The DNA of the CDR3 is TGTGCCAGCAGCCCCGGGGGAAAGGGCTCCGAGCGGTACTTC. Translated, it gives CASSPGGKGSERYF. Full variable domain (rest looked up from reference TRBV11-2 and TRBJ2-7): EAGVAQSPRYKIIEKRQSVAFWCNPISGHATLYWYQQILGQGPKLLIQFQNNGVVDDSQLPKDRFSAERLKGVDSTLKIQPAKLEDSAVYLCASSPGGKGSERYFGPGTRLTVT.

The CDR3 DNA reads as TGCAGTGCTAACAGGGAGTTTTTCACAGATACGCAGTATTTT. Translation gives CSANREFFTDTQYF. The chain joins TRBV20-1 to TRBJ2-3, with D possibly being TRBD1 (6 bases). CDR3 length equals 14 residues. Between the trimmed V and J ends, which lost 4 bases and 2 bases, there was a span of 13 bases. CDR1 DFQATT and CDR2 SNEGSKA come from the germline V gene (reference sequence).

This chain links TRBV25-1 with TRBJ1-5, with D possibly matching TRBD1 (5 bases). Germline assignment: CDR1 MGHDK and CDR2 SYGVNS. The V end lost 2 bases, the J end lost 0 bases, and 8 bases lay between the germline ends. There are 15 residues in the CDR3. DNA of the CDR3: TGTGCCAGCAGTGAACAGGGTTATAGCAATCAGCCCCAGCATTTT. Translation: CASSEQGYSNQPQHF.

In the case of this clonotype: The junction differs from germline at one of its ends, possibly a read error. The rearrangement links TRBV7-9 to TRBJ2-7, with D possibly matching TRBD2 (6 bases). Germline values: CDR1 SEHNR, CDR2 FQNEAQ (reference sequence). The CDR3 has 13 residues. DNA for the CDR3: TGTGTCAGCGCCTTAGCGGAGGGGTACGAGCAGTACTTC. It is translated as CVSALAEGYEQYF. The full variable domain, in which reference TRBV7-9 and TRBJ2-7 provide the parts outside the CDR3, is DTGVSQNPRHKITKRGQNVTFRCDPISEHNRLYWYRQTLGQGPEFLTYFQNEAQLEKSRLLSDRFSAERPKGSFSTLEIQRTEQGDSAMYLCVSALAEGYEQYFGPGTRLTVT.

This clonotype was seen many times. This sequence joins TRBV6-5 and TRBJ2-7; TRBD2 matches 13 bases. The length of the CDR3 is 14 residues. V shed 6 bases and J 9 bases; nucleotides not matched to a gene: 8. Per germline, CDR1 MNHEY and CDR2 SVGAGI. The CDR3, as DNA: TGTGCCAGCAGCCGTGGACTAGCGGGAGAATTGCAGTACTTC. It specifies CASSRGLAGELQYF.

The chain employs TRBV7-3 and TRBJ2-7; perhaps TRBD2 as D (6 bases). This CDR3 comprises 13 residues. Germline V gives CDR1 SGHTA, CDR2 FQGTGA. The V end was cut by 5 bases, the J end by 7 bases, with 15 bases between. The CDR3 nucleotides are TGTGCCAGCAGCCGGGACTCCACGAGAGAGCAGTACTTC. Residues: CASSRDSTREQYF.

This clonotype appeared a few times. The rearrangement uses TRBV9 and TRBJ2-6; D gene unclear. V lost 0 bases and J lost 4, with 11 bases in between. Germline lookup yields CDR1 SGDLS and CDR2 YYNGEE. The CDR3 is 16 residues long. CDR3 region: CASSVATGAGANVLTF. The DNA for the CDR3 is TGTGCCAGCAGCGTAGCTACCGGAGCGGGGGCCAACGTCCTGACTTTC. The full variable domain, completed using reference TRBV9 and TRBJ2-6, is DSGVTQTPKHLITATGQRVTLRCSPRSGDLSVYWYQQSLDQGLQFLIQYYNGEERAKGNILERFSAQQFPDLHSELNLSSLELGDSALYFCASSVATGAGANVLTFGAGSRLTVL.

The chain joins TRBV10-2 to TRBJ2-1, with 15 nucleotides matching TRBD2. V trimming: 8 bases; J trimming: 6 bases; junction bases outside the gene matches: 5. Per germline, CDR1 WSHSY and CDR2 SAAADI. The CDR3 totals 15 residues. The CDR3 protein is CASRGLAGGANEQFF. For the CDR3, the DNA is TGCGCCAGCCGGGGACTAGCGGGGGGTGCCAATGAGCAGTTCTTC.

On this clonotype: This may come from a read error, since a much larger clone is one base off. V usage is TRBV6-2 or TRBV6-3 and J usage is TRBJ2-7; D may be TRBD1 or TRBD2 (5 bases each). This CDR3 has 16 residues. CDR1 and CDR2 (germline): MNHEY, SVGEGT. V was pared by 6 bases and J by 7 bases, with 25 bases between. Here the CDR3 reads CASRALGHEGYNEQYF. In DNA form, the CDR3 reads TGTGCCAGCAGAGCTCTTGGACACGAGGGCTACAATGAGCAGTACTTC.